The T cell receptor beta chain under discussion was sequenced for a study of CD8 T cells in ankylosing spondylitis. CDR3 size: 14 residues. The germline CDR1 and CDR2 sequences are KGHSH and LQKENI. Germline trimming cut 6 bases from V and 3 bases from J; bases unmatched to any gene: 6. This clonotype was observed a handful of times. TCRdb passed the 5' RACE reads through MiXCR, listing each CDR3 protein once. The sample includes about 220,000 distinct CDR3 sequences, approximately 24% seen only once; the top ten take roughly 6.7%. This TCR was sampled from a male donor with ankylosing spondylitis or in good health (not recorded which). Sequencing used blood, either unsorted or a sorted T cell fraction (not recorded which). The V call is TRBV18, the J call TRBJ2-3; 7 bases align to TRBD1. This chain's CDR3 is CASSYTGVTDTQYF. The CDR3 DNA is TGTGCCAGCTCTTATACAGGGGTGACAGATACGCAGTATTTT.